This T cell receptor (beta chain) was recorded in a study of T cells in Graves' hyperthyroidism and ophthalmopathy. This CDR3 comprises 14 residues. CDR1 and CDR2 (germline): GTSNPN, SVGIG (reference sequence). V lost 3 bases to trimming and J lost 0 bases, with 10 bases between them. Those patients with uncontrolled infection, other autoimmune disease, pregnancy or lactation were excluded. This clonotype appeared many times. RNA transcripts served as the template for amplifying TCR beta CDR3 regions. The TCR CDR3 was amplified in a first-round RT-PCR using the HTBI primer set. Each CDR3 protein is one row after TCRdb ran MiXCR on the multiplex PCR reads. The table shows some 690,000 distinct CDR3 sequences, with 15% to 20% occurring only once.

The chain couples TRBV30 to TRBJ2-3; TRBD1 is a possible D gene (5 bases). Sequencing used blood. The source of this sequence is a middle-aged man with Graves' hyperthyroidism. The CDR3 DNA reads TGTGCCTGGAGGTCAAAGGGGAGCACAGATACGCAGTATTTT. Translation: CAWRSKGSTDTQYF.